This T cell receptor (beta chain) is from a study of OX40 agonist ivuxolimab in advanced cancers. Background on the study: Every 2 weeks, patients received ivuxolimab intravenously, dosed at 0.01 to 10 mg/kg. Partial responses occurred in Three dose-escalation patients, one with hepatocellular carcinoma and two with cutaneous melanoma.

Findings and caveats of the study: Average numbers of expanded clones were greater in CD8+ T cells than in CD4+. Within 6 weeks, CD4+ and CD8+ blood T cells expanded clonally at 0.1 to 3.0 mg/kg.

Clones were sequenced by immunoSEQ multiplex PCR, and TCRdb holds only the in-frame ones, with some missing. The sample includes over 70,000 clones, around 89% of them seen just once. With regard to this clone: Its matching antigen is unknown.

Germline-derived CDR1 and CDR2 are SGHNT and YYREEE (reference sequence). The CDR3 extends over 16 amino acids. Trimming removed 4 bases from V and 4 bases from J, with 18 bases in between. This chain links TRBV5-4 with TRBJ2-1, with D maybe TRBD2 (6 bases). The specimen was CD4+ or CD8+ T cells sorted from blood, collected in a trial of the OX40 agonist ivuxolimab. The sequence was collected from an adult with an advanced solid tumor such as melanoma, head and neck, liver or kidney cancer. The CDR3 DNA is TGTGCCAGCAGCCCTTTGGAGCGGGCTGGGTACAATGAGCAGTTCTTC. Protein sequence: CASSPLERAGYNEQFF. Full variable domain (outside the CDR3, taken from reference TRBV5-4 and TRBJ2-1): ETGVTQSPTHLIKTRGQQVTLRCSSQSGHNTVSWYQQALGQGPQFIFQYYREEENGRGNFPPRFSGLQFPNYSSELNVNALELDDSALYLCASSPLERAGYNEQFFGPGTRLTVL.